Listed here are 4 T cell receptor beta chains from one sample, sequenced in a study. Tregs were sorted as CD4+CD25+CD127-/low cells. TCRdb reanalysed the 5' RACE reads using MiXCR and keeps one entry per CDR3 protein. The sample lists over 45,000 distinct CDR3 sequences; less than 30% were seen once. The sequenced sample was tumor-infiltrating Tregs sorted from the breast tumor. These TCRs come from a female donor with breast cancer.

On this clonotype: Compared with germline, one end of the junction differs, possibly owing to a read error. J is TRBJ2-1 and V is TRBV7-2; 7 bases line up with TRBD2. CDR3 length: 12 amino acids. Per germline, CDR1 SGHTA and CDR2 FQGNSA. The CDR3 sequence: CAGSHSGNEQFF. As DNA, the CDR3 is TGTGCCGGCAGCCATAGCGGGAATGAGCAGTTCTTC.

This clonotype was observed many times. The V call is TRBV7-9, the J call TRBJ2-2; D is uncertain. V lost 1 base, J lost 7 bases, and 4 bases lay in between. The CDR3 extends over 12 amino acids. Per germline, CDR1 SEHNR and CDR2 FQNEAQ (reference sequence). The CDR3 loop is CASSLGIGELFF. The CDR3 region has the DNA TGTGCCAGCAGCTTAGGAATCGGGGAGCTGTTTTTT.

There are a few counts of this clonotype. The chain is built from TRBV7-2 and TRBJ2-3; 8 bases fit TRBD1. The junction had 4 bases not matched to a gene; V was cut back by 2 bases and J by 3 bases. Germline V gene lookup returns CDR1 SGHTA and CDR2 FQGNSA. This CDR3 comprises 15 residues. In DNA form, the CDR3 reads TGTGCCAGCAGCTTACAGGGGGCAAGTACAGATACGCAGTATTTT. This encodes CASSLQGASTDTQYF.

This clonotype was observed many times. The gene calls are TRBV7-2 and TRBJ2-3; the D is unclear. Per germline, CDR1 SGHTA and CDR2 FQGNSA. This CDR3 spans 15 amino acids. Trimming took 3 bases from V and 5 from J, leaving 15 bases between them. CDR3 residues: CASSLADPPRDTQYF. The DNA of the CDR3 is TGTGCCAGCAGCTTGGCAGATCCCCCCCGAGATACGCAGTATTTT.